One T cell receptor (beta chain) is described in this entry. No antigen is known for it. The sample belongs to a study of regulatory T cells in long-lasting Graves disease. Time point denoted: newly diagnosed GD, antithyroid drugs for less than 3 months. PBMC RNA served as the TCR library source. Arm-PCR of CDR3 regions with iRepertoire HTBI primers generated TCR beta libraries. TCRdb re-derived calls from the multiplex PCR reads in MiXCR, one entry per CDR3 protein. Of about 400,000 distinct CDR3 sequences listed, 15% to 17% are singletons. Broader study findings: There were preferences for TRBV28, TRBJ1-2 and TRBJ2-5 in persistent disease.

The CDR3 is made up of 15 amino acids. The germline gives CDR1 MNHEY, CDR2 SVGAGI. Trimming removed 2 bases at V and 1 base at J, with 8 bases between. The sequencing here drew on peripheral blood mononuclear cells (PBMCs), taken at new diagnosis, from a patient treated with antithyroid drugs. This TCR was recovered from a female donor with Graves disease. This chain joins TRBV6-5 and TRBJ2-2; D is ambiguous. The CDR3 nucleotides are TGTGCCAGCAGTTACGCCAGTCAGAACACCGGGGAGCTGTTTTTT. Its protein is CASSYASQNTGELFF.